The present TCR beta chain was sequenced within a study of shared clonotypes between healthy human individuals. Study results and caveats: Across a handful of donors, naive CD4 shared roughly 5.1%, naive CD8 about 3.2%, memory CD4 roughly 2.4%, memory CD8 over 0.3%.

Subsets obtained from CD4+ cells comprised CD45RA+ naive and CD45RA-negative memory cells. Profiling relied on immunoSEQ multiplex PCR, and the TCRdb table lists in-frame clones only, not all of them. The sample gives about 2.4 million clones, roughly 93% of which show up once; 0.36% is in the top ten. About this clone itself: Its antigen is unidentified.

The CDR3 covers 16 residues. V was trimmed by 4 bases and J by 0 bases, leaving 16 bases between them. CDR1 is SGHAT and CDR2 is FQNNGV in the germline V gene. The V call is TRBV11-2, the J call TRBJ2-7, with D hard to call. This TCR was recovered from a young man in good health. Some clones in this sample may be carry-over from other donors' samples. The specimen sequenced was naive CD4+ T cells from PBMCs. Subset here: CD45RA+ positively selected. The CDR3 nucleotides are TGTGCCAGCAGCTCATACCGACATAGAAGCTCCTACGAGCAGTACTTC. Translation: CASSSYRHRSSYEQYF.